These T cell receptor beta chains were read from a single sample in a study of cytomegalovirus exposure and HLA in healthy donors. Only in-frame clones appear in the TCRdb table, and some are missing; sequencing was by immunoSEQ multiplex PCR. The data hold approximately 160,000 clones, with roughly 77% observed a single time. Input material: PBMCs. The receptors were sampled from a woman between 50 and 59 years old in good health and CMV-seropositive. Both conserved end residues are part of each CDR3. The D gene is left open where the match is weak. Expanded clones get a size class; other rows say once, few or many, or leave the size out.

clone_size j_call v_call d_call cdr3_nt cdr3_aa
- TRBJ2-2 TRBV28 - TGTGCCAGCACCTATAGCCCCTCGACAGGCCTCCCCACCGGGGAGCTGTTTTTT CASTYSPSTGLPTGELFF
- TRBJ2-6 TRBV5-1 - TGCGCCAGCAGCTTCAGTGACTCTGGGGCCAACGTCCTGACTTTC CASSFSDSGANVLTF
- TRBJ2-7 TRBV28 TRBD1 TGTGCCAGCAGCAAGGACAGGATCCTAGACTTC CASSKDRILDF
once TRBJ1-1 TRBV19 TRBD1 TGTGCCAGTAAGGACAGGGGAAGAAACACTGAAGCTTTCTTT CASKDRGRNTEAFF
few TRBJ2-7 TRBV5-1 TRBD2 TGCGCCAGCAGCTTAATTGATGGCGGGAGGAGCGAGCAGTACTTC CASSLIDGGRSEQYF
- TRBJ1-2 TRBV27 - TGTGCCAGCAGTCCGTTGTCGGGCTTTACAGGCGACTATGGCTACACCTTC CASSPLSGFTGDYGYTF
- TRBJ1-5 TRBV15 - TGTGCCACCAGTTTTTATAGCAATCAGCCCCAGCATTTT CATSFYSNQPQHF
- TRBJ2-7 TRBV25-1 - TGTGCCAGCAGTGAATTTCAAGCAGGGATACACGAGCAGTACTTC CASSEFQAGIHEQYF
once TRBJ1-6 TRBV27 - TGTGCCAGCAGTCGTTATCTCACAAGCTATAATTCACCCCTCCACTTT CASSRYLTSYNSPLHF
- TRBJ1-2 TRBV6-5 - TGTGCCAGCAGTTACTCTTCGGAGGGTGGCTACACCTTC CASSYSSEGGYTF
few TRBJ2-1 TRBV7-2 TRBD1 TGTGCCAGCAGCTCTCTCCGGGACAGGGTCAGGAATGAGCAGTTCTTC CASSSLRDRVRNEQFF
once TRBJ2-5 TRBV28 TRBD1 TGTGCCAGCAGCCCAAACAGGGGGGAACAAGAGACCCAGTACTTC CASSPNRGEQETQYF
- TRBJ1-4 TRBV18 TRBD1 TGTGCCAGCTCACCATCGACAGGGGGTACTGAAAAACTGTTTTTT CASSPSTGGTEKLFF
- TRBJ1-1 TRBV7-9 TRBD1 TGTGCCAGCTATGGACAGGGCTTGACTGAAGCTTTCTTT CASYGQGLTEAFF
- TRBJ2-1 TRBV7-2 TRBD1 TGTGCCAGCAGCTCGGGACAGGGGTTCTACAATGAGCAGTTCTTC CASSSGQGFYNEQFF
- TRBJ1-3 TRBV4-2 - TGTGCCAGCAGAGGGACGGAGGGTAGGGACACCATATATTTT CASRGTEGRDTIYF
- TRBJ1-2 TRBV4-2 - TGTGCCAGCAGCCAAGAGGGACTGACTAACTATGGCTACACCTTC CASSQEGLTNYGYTF
- TRBJ2-7 TRBV14 - TGTGCCAGCAGCCAAGCCGGGAGGACAGTTTACGAGCAGTACTTC CASSQAGRTVYEQYF
- TRBJ1-1 TRBV4-2 - TGTGCCAGCAGCCAAGAACGGGGCACTGAAGCTTTCTTT CASSQERGTEAFF
- TRBJ1-4 TRBV5-1 - TGCGCCAGCAGCCCGGCCGTGGGGGGAAATGAAAAACTGTTTTTT CASSPAVGGNEKLFF
- TRBJ2-5 TRBV18 TRBD1 TGTGCCAGCTCACAAATCCCGGGACAGCAAGAGACCCAGTACTTC CASSQIPGQQETQYF
few TRBJ1-1 TRBV5-1 - TGCGCCAGCAGCCTGGGGGGGGAGAACACTGAAGCTTTCTTT CASSLGGENTEAFF
- TRBJ2-5 TRBV7-3 - TGTGCCAGCAGCCGGAGCGGTGCCGAGACCCAGTACTTC CASSRSGAETQYF
- TRBJ1-1 TRBV29-1 TRBD1 TGCAGCGTTCTCGCGGACAGGGAGAACACTGAAGCTTTCTTT CSVLADRENTEAFF